Listed below are T cell receptor beta chains from one sample, sequenced in a study of cytomegalovirus exposure and HLA in healthy donors. Assay: immunoSEQ multiplex PCR; the TCRdb copy retains only in-frame clones and omits some. The profile shows approximately 190,000 clones, over 70% of them singletons. The specimen was PBMCs. The receptor source for this set is a man aged 45-60 years in good health and CMV-seronegative. CDR3s include the opening cysteine and the closing phenylalanine or tryptophan. A D gene is named only where the DNA matches it firmly. A clone size is listed for some rows: how often the clone was seen (once, few, many), or a class if it is expanded.

once,.,TRBJ1-2,TRBV6-5,CASTTGRAYGYTF,TGTGCCAGCACCACGGGGAGGGCCTATGGCTACACCTTC
.,.,TRBJ1-2,TRBV14,CASSQANRPSGYTF,TGTGCCAGCAGCCAAGCGAACAGGCCATCCGGCTACACCTTC
.,TRBD1,TRBJ1-2,TRBV18,CASSPGTAAPPPGYGYTF,TGTGCCAGCTCACCTGGGACAGCAGCACCGCCACCGGGGTATGGCTACACCTTC
.,.,TRBJ2-5,TRBV5-1,CASSLGAGQTQETQYF,TGCGCCAGCAGCTTGGGAGCCGGCCAGACACAAGAGACCCAGTACTTC
.,TRBD1,TRBJ2-3,TRBV5-1,CASSSTGTGVDTQYF,TGCGCCAGCAGCTCCACCGGGACAGGGGTCGATACGCAGTATTTT
.,.,TRBJ2-7,TRBV7-2,CASSLGRGVSYEQYF,TGTGCCAGCAGCTTAGGCAGGGGCGTCTCCTACGAGCAGTACTTC
.,TRBD1,TRBJ1-1,TRBV10-3,CAITPGQGTEAFF,TGTGCCATCACCCCGGGACAGGGAACTGAAGCTTTCTTT
.,.,TRBJ2-3,TRBV9,CASSVSGRFTDTQYF,TGTGCCAGCAGCGTAAGTGGCCGCTTCACAGATACGCAGTATTTT
.,.,TRBJ2-7,TRBV29-1,CSAGGSSYEQYF,TGCAGCGCGGGGGGCAGCTCCTACGAGCAGTACTTC
.,.,TRBJ2-7,TRBV11-3,CASSLLQGSEQYF,TGTGCCAGCAGCTTACTTCAGGGGTCCGAGCAGTACTTC
.,TRBD2,TRBJ2-1,TRBV27,CASSLRLAGFSSYNEQFF,TGTGCCAGCAGTTTAAGACTAGCGGGTTTTAGCTCCTACAATGAGCAGTTCTTC
.,.,TRBJ1-2,TRBV5-1,CASSRTGEWGYTF,TGCGCCAGCAGCCGTACAGGTGAATGGGGCTACACCTTC
.,TRBD1,TRBJ1-1,TRBV5-4,CASKWAGGLNTEAFF,TGTGCCAGCAAATGGGCAGGGGGGTTGAACACTGAAGCTTTCTTT
.,TRBD2,TRBJ2-5,TRBV9,CASSVQGVGGGARETQYF,TGTGCCAGCAGCGTTCAAGGGGTGGGCGGGGGGGCCAGAGAGACCCAGTACTTC
few,.,TRBJ2-7,TRBV5-1,CASMAGGPIYEQYF,TGCGCCAGCATGGCCGGGGGACCCATTTACGAGCAGTACTTC
few,.,TRBJ2-5,TRBV9,CASSQSQGFLETQYF,TGTGCCAGCAGCCAAAGCCAGGGGTTTTTAGAGACCCAGTACTTC
.,.,TRBJ2-5,TRBV5-1,CASSVGSGETQYF,TGCGCCAGCAGCGTGGGCAGCGGAGAGACCCAGTACTTC
few,.,TRBJ1-6,TRBV2,CASSPLGGIGSPLHF,TGTGCCAGCAGTCCCTTGGGGGGGATAGGTTCACCCCTCCACTTT
.,.,TRBJ2-1,TRBV18,CASSPPMSYYNEQFF,TGTGCCAGCTCTCCACCCATGAGTTACTACAATGAGCAGTTCTTC
.,.,TRBJ2-7,TRBV4-3,CASSRARTDSYEQYF,TGCGCCAGCAGCAGAGCAAGGACAGACTCCTACGAGCAGTACTTC
.,.,TRBJ1-3,TRBV7-2,CASSGTNRDTIYF,TGTGCCAGCAGCGGGACCAACAGGGACACCATATATTTT
.,.,TRBJ2-7,TRBV6-5,CASSQDSYGDEQYF,TGTGCCAGCAGCCAGGACAGCTACGGGGACGAGCAGTACTTC
few,TRBD1,TRBJ2-3,TRBV29-1,CSVMKDRASTDTQYF,TGCAGCGTGATGAAGGACAGGGCCAGCACAGATACGCAGTATTTT
.,TRBD2,TRBJ2-1,TRBV6-5,CASKERGPYNEQFF,TGTGCCAGCAAAGAGCGGGGTCCCTACAATGAGCAGTTCTTC
.,.,TRBJ1-2,TRBV14,CASSAGWGYTF,TGTGCCAGCAGCGCGGGGTGGGGCTACACCTTC
.,.,TRBJ1-1,TRBV5-1,CASSLSGVGTEAFF,TGCGCCAGCAGCTTATCGGGGGTTGGGACTGAAGCTTTCTTT
few,.,TRBJ1-4,TRBV6-5,CASSFRVPATNEKLFF,TGTGCCAGCAGTTTCCGAGTACCTGCAACTAATGAAAAACTGTTTTTT
few,.,TRBJ2-3,TRBV7-2,CASSLAPGSSTDTQYF,TGTGCCAGCAGCTTAGCGCCGGGGTCTAGCACAGATACGCAGTATTTT
.,.,TRBJ1-1,TRBV11-2,CASSLFLGGTEAFF,TGTGCCAGCAGCTTATTTTTAGGGGGCACTGAAGCTTTCTTT
.,TRBD1,TRBJ1-2,TRBV28,CASRGTDGYTF,TGTGCCAGCAGGGGGACAGATGGCTACACCTTC
once,TRBD1,TRBJ1-1,TRBV15,CATRSDRENTEAFF,TGTGCCACCAGGAGCGACAGGGAGAACACTGAAGCTTTCTTT
.,.,TRBJ2-7,TRBV30,CAWAGTLYTYEQYF,TGTGCCTGGGCCGGGACACTGTATACCTACGAGCAGTACTTC